Shown below are 27 T cell receptor beta chains from a single sample sequenced in a study of identical twins (TCRdb year 2016). The library was obtained by 5' RACE. Sequencer: Illumina HiSeq 2000. TCRdb reran the public reads through fastp at Q25 and MiXCR, keeping productive beta chains. CDR3 protein sequences are deduplicated, and each keeps its most common genes and DNA. Counted in this sample were 500,000 or so distinct CDR3 sequences; roughly 21% of them appeared once. Around 0.91% of the sample comes from the top ten. This same sample was also part of a study on T cells expressing NK-cell markers.

The specimen sequenced was CD4+ T cells sorted from blood. Source of these receptors: a woman between 18 and 30 years old in good health.

This clonotype was seen a few times. V usage is TRBV5-1 and J usage is TRBJ1-2; TRBD1 aligns across 7 bases. V dropped 2 bases and J dropped 8; count of bases not matched to a gene: 6. CDR1 and CDR2 from the germline V gene are SGHRS and YFSETQ. The CDR3 spans 13 residues. CDR3: CASSLLTGNGYTF. In DNA form, the CDR3 reads TGCGCCAGCAGCTTACTGACAGGGAACGGCTACACCTTC.

The genes are TRBV5-1 and TRBJ2-1; 10 nucleotides match TRBD2. V gave up 0 bases and J gave up 4 bases; unmatched junction bases: 10. Germline-derived CDR1 and CDR2 are SGHRS and YFSETQ. This CDR3 region has 18 residues. The DNA of the CDR3 is TGCGCCAGCAGCTTGGCTTCGAGCGGGAGGGCCCCTTACAATGAGCAGTTCTTC. Protein product: CASSLASSGRAPYNEQFF.

This clonotype was counted a few times. This chain uses TRBV4-2 with TRBJ1-2, with a tentative D call TRBD1 (5 bases). The V end lost 0 bases, the J end lost 6 bases, and 14 bases lay between the germline ends. Germline V CDR1 and CDR2: LGHNA, YNFKEQ. The CDR3 sequence is 15 residues long. In nucleotides, the CDR3 is TGTGCCAGCAGCCAAGAGAGCGGGGGGATAAATGGCTACACCTTC. Translation gives CASSQESGGINGYTF.

The chain is built from TRBV6-1 and TRBJ2-3; D may correspond to TRBD1 or TRBD2 (5 bases each). Germline-derived CDR1 and CDR2 are MNHNS and SASEGT. Between the trimmed V and J ends, which lost 3 bases and 5 bases, there was a span of 12 bases. This CDR3 has 14 residues. The CDR3 loop reads CASSDEGRGDTQYF. The CDR3 nucleotides are TGTGCCAGCAGTGATGAGGGACGGGGAGATACGCAGTATTTT.

The rearrangement uses TRBV20-1 and TRBJ1-5, with TRBD1 as a possible D gene (6 bases). The V end lost 6 bases, the J end lost 7 bases, and 13 bases lay between the germline ends. The V gene's germline CDR1 is DFQATT and CDR2 SNEGSKA (reference sequence). This CDR3 spans 12 amino acids. CDR3 bases: TGCAGTGCCAAGGGGGGTTTACAGCCCCAGCATTTT. Its translation: CSAKGGLQPQHF.

The rearrangement uses TRBV30 and TRBJ2-1; D gene ambiguous. Germline V gene sequence: CDR1 GTSNPN, CDR2 SVGIG (reference sequence). CDR3 length equals 13 residues. Deletions cut 0 bases from V and 3 bases from J, with 6 bases between. The chain's CDR3 is CAWSVLIYNEQFF. As DNA, the CDR3 is TGTGCCTGGAGTGTACTTATCTACAATGAGCAGTTCTTC. Variable domain in full (rest from reference TRBV30 and TRBJ2-1): SQTIHQWPATLVQPVGSPLSLECTVEGTSNPNLYWYRQAAGRGLQLLFYSVGIGQISSEVPQNLSASRPQDRQFILSSKKLLLSDSGFYLCAWSVLIYNEQFFGPGTRLTVL.

This rearrangement joins TRBV6-2 or TRBV6-3 to TRBJ1-5, with D perhaps matching TRBD1 (6 bases). The germline V gene encodes CDR1 MNHEY and CDR2 SVGEGT. CDR3 length: 14 amino acids. Trimming removed 5 bases from V and 7 bases from J, with 15 bases in between. In nucleotides, the CDR3 is TGTGCCAGCAGTAACAGGGTTCGAAAGCAGCCCCAGCATTTT. This translates into CASSNRVRKQPQHF.

This clonotype was seen ten or more times. The chain carries TRBV4-3 and TRBJ2-1; 12 bases line up with TRBD2. V lost 5 bases to trimming and J lost 11 bases; unmatched junction nucleotides: 4. CDR1 and CDR2 from the germline V gene are LGHNA and YSLEER. The CDR3 is 13 amino acids. The CDR3, as DNA: TGCGCCAGCAGCGGGACTAGCGGGCCTCAGCAGTTCTTC. Protein: CASSGTSGPQQFF.

This clonotype turned up a few times. This chain connects TRBV12-3 or TRBV12-4 to TRBJ1-5; no clear D gene. The CDR3 contains 13 residues. The V end lost 6 bases, the J end lost 4 bases, and 10 bases lay between the germline ends. The CDR3 sequence: CASRTWRNQPQHF. The CDR3 bases are TGTGCCAGCAGAACATGGCGGAATCAGCCCCAGCATTTT.

The chain carries TRBV7-2 and TRBJ1-6; no definite D call. Germline CDR1 and CDR2: SGHTA and FQGNSA. Trimming took off 1 base at V and 5 bases at J, with 9 bases between the two ends. CDR3 length equals 15 residues. CDR3 sequence reads: CASSLGTPDNSPLHF. CDR3 bases: TGTGCCAGCAGCTTAGGGACGCCAGATAATTCACCCCTCCACTTT.

V and J are TRBV10-1 and TRBJ2-3, with D unclear. Trimming removed 10 bases from V and 1 base from J, with 15 bases in between. CDR1 WNHNN and CDR2 SYGVQD come from the germline V gene (reference sequence). The CDR3 has 14 residues. CDR3 amino acids: CATMTNVGTDTQYF. CDR3 DNA: TGCGCCACCATGACCAATGTGGGCACAGATACGCAGTATTTT.

The V gene is TRBV18, the J gene TRBJ2-3; D may be TRBD2 (6 bases). This CDR3 is built from 17 residues. V lost 1 base to trimming and J lost 4 bases, with 18 bases between them. Germline V gives CDR1 KGHSH, CDR2 LQKENI. The CDR3 bases are TGTGCCAGCTCACCACGACTAGTTCCCCAGAGCGCAGATACGCAGTATTTT. Translating gives CASSPRLVPQSADTQYF. The full variable domain, completed using reference TRBV18 and TRBJ2-3, is NAGVMQNPRHLVRRRGQEARLRCSPMKGHSHVYWYRQLPEEGLKFMVYLQKENIIDESGMPKERFSAEFPKEGPSILRIQQVVRGDSAAYFCASSPRLVPQSADTQYFGPGTRLTVL.

In this sample, this clonotype turned up a few times. V gene TRBV12-3 or TRBV12-4 combines with J gene TRBJ2-7, with 7 bases lining up with TRBD1. The CDR3 loop spans 14 amino acids. J lost 5 bases, V lost 2 bases, and 6 bases had no gene match. CDR3 loop: CASSLIGTANEQYF. CDR3 nucleotide sequence: TGTGCCAGCAGTTTAATTGGGACAGCGAACGAGCAGTACTTC.

V and J are TRBV20-1 and TRBJ1-5; 7 nucleotides line up with TRBD1. The CDR3 has 13 amino acids. Germline V CDR1 and CDR2: DFQATT, SNEGSKA (reference sequence). V lost 5 bases and J lost 4; bases outside the gene matches: 5. The CDR3 reads CSALGTVNQPQHF. In DNA, the CDR3 is TGCAGTGCTCTGGGGACAGTTAATCAGCCCCAGCATTTT.

The chain joins TRBV19 to TRBJ1-5; TRBD1 is a possible D gene (6 bases). Per germline, CDR1 LNHDA and CDR2 SQIVND (reference sequence). The CDR3 contains 14 residues. Trimming shortened V by 7 bases and J by 6 bases, and 16 bases separated the two germline ends. The CDR3 protein is CASNRPGEPQPQHF. Written as DNA, the CDR3 is TGTGCCAGTAATCGGCCAGGGGAACCTCAGCCCCAGCATTTT.

This chain connects TRBV12-3 or TRBV12-4 to TRBJ2-4; TRBD2 agrees at 8 bases. This CDR3 has 15 amino acids. The ends lost 5 bases at V and 6 bases at J; junction bases unmatched: 9. CDR3 nucleotides: TGTGCCAGCAGTCCAGGGGCGGGAGGCGGAAACATTCAGTACTTC. Translated, it gives CASSPGAGGGNIQYF.

This clonotype was seen a handful of times. The CDR3 nucleotides are TGCGCCAGCAGCCAAGGCCGACGGGGACTAGCGGGAGGGCCCAACCTAAGTGAGCAGTTCTTC. Its protein is CASSQGRRGLAGGPNLSEQFF. V usage is TRBV4-1 and J usage is TRBJ2-1, with TRBD2 matching over 16 bases. The CDR3 runs to 21 residues. Losses at the gene ends were 1 base for V and 9 bases for J; bases not matched to a gene: 18. Germline V gene data show CDR1 as MGHRA and CDR2 as YSYEKL.

The V call is TRBV12-3 or TRBV12-4, the J call TRBJ1-2, with D possibly being TRBD1 (6 bases). This CDR3 is 12 amino acids long. V lost 4 bases, J lost 6 bases, and 9 bases lay in between. CDR3 coding DNA: TGTGCCAGCAGTTACAGGGCCCATGGCTACACCTTC. Its protein product is CASSYRAHGYTF.

This clonotype came up a few times. The V and J genes are TRBV20-1 and TRBJ2-3, with D possibly being TRBD1 (5 bases). The germline V gene encodes CDR1 DFQATT and CDR2 SNEGSKA (reference sequence). With 5 bases removed from V and 4 bases from J, the gap between germline ends came to 10 bases. CDR3 length: 12 residues. CDR3 in DNA: TGCAGTGCTCTTAGGGGCGCAGATACGCAGTATTTT. Amino acid sequence: CSALRGADTQYF.

This clonotype was counted only a few times. This chain connects TRBV2 to TRBJ1-6; D uncertain. The V end was cut by 0 bases, the J end by 7 bases, with 13 bases between. The CDR3 has 16 residues. The germline CDR1 and CDR2 sequences are SNHLY and FYNNEI. CDR3 sequence (DNA): TGTGCCAGCAGTGAAGCGCCTCCGCTGCTCAATTCACCCCTCCACTTT. It yields the protein CASSEAPPLLNSPLHF.

The gene calls are TRBV7-2 and TRBJ2-7; D is unclear. The germline gives CDR1 SGHTA, CDR2 FQGNSA. Trimming took off 5 bases at V and 1 base at J, with 9 bases between the two ends. This CDR3 comprises 13 residues. This CDR3 reads CASSPMSSYEQYF. Written as DNA, the CDR3 is TGTGCCAGCAGCCCCATGAGTTCCTACGAGCAGTACTTC.

This clonotype appeared a few times. The J gene is TRBJ1-6, the V gene TRBV7-9; D may be TRBD1 (5 bases). V was trimmed by 1 base and J by 13 bases, leaving 8 bases between them. In germline, CDR1 is SEHNR, CDR2 FQNEAQ (reference sequence). The CDR3 length is 12 residues. The CDR3 sequence: CASSLDGTPLHF. CDR3 coding DNA: TGTGCCAGCAGCTTAGACGGGACGCCCCTCCACTTT.

The chain is built from TRBV5-1 and TRBJ2-3; 7 bases align to TRBD1. Germline lookup yields CDR1 SGHRS and CDR2 YFSETQ. The trim removed 5 bases at V and 9 bases at J, leaving 9 bases unmatched. CDR3 length equals 13 residues. In nucleotides, the CDR3 is TGCGCCAGCAGGGCGACAGGGTTGGGGACGCAGTATTTT. Translating it yields CASRATGLGTQYF.

This clonotype came up once. The chain carries TRBV3-1 and TRBJ2-7; unclear D gene. V lost 8 bases to trimming and J lost 5 bases, with 31 bases between them. The CDR3 consists of 18 residues. The germline CDR1 and CDR2 sequences are LGHDT and YNNKEL (reference sequence). CDR3 residues: CASCPGLRAAAKRDEQYF. The CDR3 DNA sequence: TGTGCCAGCTGCCCTGGGCTTCGCGCCGCCGCAAAAAGAGACGAGCAGTACTTC.

The chain joins TRBV7-2 to TRBJ1-1; D is ambiguous. This CDR3 has 16 amino acids. Germline values: CDR1 SGHTA, CDR2 FQGNSA. V lost 5 bases, J lost 1 base, and 17 bases lay in between. The CDR3: CASSLRSGPWNTEAFF. The CDR3 nucleotides are TGTGCCAGCAGCCTACGGTCCGGACCCTGGAACACTGAAGCTTTCTTT.

This clonotype was seen a handful of times. The rearrangement joins TRBV25-1 to TRBJ2-3; D gene uncertain. Germline CDR1 MGHDK, CDR2 SYGVNS. This CDR3 spans 11 amino acids. Trimming removed 2 bases from V and 12 bases from J, with 9 bases in between. Written as DNA, the CDR3 is TGTGCCAGCAGTGAAGACCTTTTCCAGTATTTT. Translating gives CASSEDLFQYF. Variable domain in full (rest from reference TRBV25-1 and TRBJ2-3): EADIYQTPRYLVIGTGKKITLECSQTMGHDKMYWYQQDPGMELHLIHYSYGVNSTEKGDLSSESTVSRIRTEHFPLTLESARPSHTSQYLCASSEDLFQYFGPGTRLTVL.

The chain recombines TRBV5-1 with TRBJ1-1, with a possible D match to TRBD1 (6 bases). CDR1 is SGHRS, CDR2 YFSETQ, per germline. V dropped 2 bases and J dropped 5 bases, with 10 bases sitting between them. This CDR3 comprises 13 residues. CDR3 DNA sequence: TGCGCCAGCAGCTTTAACAGGGTAACTGAAGCTTTCTTT. This codes for CASSFNRVTEAFF. Drawing the rest from reference TRBV5-1 and TRBJ1-1, the complete variable domain is KAGVTQTPRYLIKTRGQQVTLSCSPISGHRSVSWYQQTPGQGLQFLFEYFSETQRNKGNFPGRFSGRQFSNSRSEMNVSTLELGDSALYLCASSFNRVTEAFFGQGTRLTVV.